Following are 19 T cell receptor beta chains from one sample sequenced in a study of cytomegalovirus exposure and HLA in healthy donors. Primers included in the PCR were 60 Vbeta and 13 Jbeta primers. Clones were sequenced by immunoSEQ multiplex PCR, and TCRdb holds only the in-frame ones, with some missing. This table has roughly 130,000 clones, approximately 8.7% appearing once. The sample taken for sequencing was PBMCs. Receptors were obtained from a man aged 35-49 years in good health and CMV-seronegative.

This clone was counted a few times. This sequence joins TRBV6-1 and TRBJ2-2; 7 bases are shared with TRBD1. Germline V gene sequence: CDR1 MNHNS, CDR2 SASEGT. The junction had 3 bases not matched to a gene; V was cut back by 5 bases and J by 0 bases. CDR3 length: 15 amino acids. This chain's CDR3 is CASSWDRTNTGELFF. The CDR3 nucleotides read TGTGCCAGCAGTTGGGACAGAACGAACACCGGGGAGCTGTTTTTT.

This clone showed up just a few times. The chain joins TRBV9 to TRBJ1-1, with a possible D match to TRBD1 (5 bases). CDR3 length: 15 residues. Germline V gene lookup returns CDR1 SGDLS and CDR2 YYNGEE. V lost 0 bases and J 4 bases, leaving 13 bases between the germline ends. The CDR3 is CASSVAPTRGTEAFF. The CDR3 bases are TGTGCCAGCAGCGTAGCTCCGACTAGGGGCACTGAAGCTTTCTTT.

This clone came up a few times. The J gene is TRBJ2-1, the V gene TRBV6-1; no clear D. V was trimmed by 5 bases and J by 4 bases, leaving 12 bases between them. Germline CDR1 is MNHNS and CDR2 is SASEGT. The CDR3 spans 14 residues. CDR3 loop: CASSTVRVYNEQFF. DNA of the CDR3: TGTGCCAGCAGTACGGTCCGGGTATACAATGAGCAGTTCTTC.

This clone was detected a few times. The chain links TRBV2 to TRBJ2-3; maybe TRBD2 (6 bases). Deletions cut 4 bases from V and 0 bases from J, with 17 bases between. The CDR3 consists of 17 residues. CDR1 SNHLY and CDR2 FYNNEI come from the germline V gene. This CDR3 is CASSGIPGDVSTDTQYF. The CDR3 nucleotides are TGTGCCAGCAGTGGCATCCCGGGGGACGTTAGCACAGATACGCAGTATTTT.

This clone has just a few counts. The genes are TRBV6-6 and TRBJ1-5; D not certain. CDR1 and CDR2 (germline): MNHNY, SVGAGI (reference sequence). This CDR3 has 15 residues. Between the trimmed V and J ends, which lost 6 bases and 7 bases, there was a span of 19 bases. CDR3 bases: TGTGCCAGCAGCCGGGGTGGGGAAGGGAGGCAGCCCCAGCATTTT. It encodes CASSRGGEGRQPQHF.

This clone was detected a few times. CDR3 in DNA: TGTGCCAGCAGCCACGGACTAGCGGGGGGAAGAGAGCAGTACTTC. This sequence encodes CASSHGLAGGREQYF. This rearrangement joins TRBV7-8 to TRBJ2-7; the match to TRBD2 covers 14 bases. The germline CDR1 and CDR2 sequences are SGHVS and FQNEAQ. This CDR3 is built from 15 residues. Germline trimming cut 5 bases from V and 7 bases from J; bases unmatched to any gene: 7.

The chain joins TRBV19 to TRBJ2-1, with TRBD2 matching over 8 bases. This CDR3 has 16 amino acids. V was pared by 4 bases and J by 0 bases, with 5 bases of the junction left unmatched. In germline, CDR1 is LNHDA, CDR2 SQIVND (reference sequence). The DNA for the CDR3 is TGTGCCAGTAGTACCGTGAGCGGGGGCTCCTACAATGAGCAGTTCTTC. It specifies CASSTVSGGSYNEQFF.

This clone was seen a handful of times. The chain recombines TRBV18 with TRBJ2-7, with TRBD2 matching over 9 bases. The ends lost 4 bases at V and 0 bases at J; junction bases unmatched: 4. The CDR3 loop spans 15 amino acids. The V gene's germline CDR1 is KGHSH and CDR2 LQKENI. The CDR3 loop reads CASSLLAGDSYEQYF. CDR3 nucleotides: TGTGCCAGCTCACTCTTAGCGGGGGACTCCTACGAGCAGTACTTC. Variable domain in full (rest from reference TRBV18 and TRBJ2-7): NAGVMQNPRHLVRRRGQEARLRCSPMKGHSHVYWYRQLPEEGLKFMVYLQKENIIDESGMPKERFSAEFPKEGPSILRIQQVVRGDSAAYFCASSLLAGDSYEQYFGPGTRLTVT.

This clone was counted only a few times. This sequence joins TRBV5-4 and TRBJ1-2, with 7 bases lining up with TRBD1. Germline lookup yields CDR1 SGHNT and CDR2 YYREEE (reference sequence). This CDR3 is 12 amino acids long. J gave up 7 bases and V 5 bases, and 5 bases lay outside the gene matches. CDR3 nucleotide sequence: TGTGCCAGCAGTGACAGGGTGTTTGGCTACACCTTC. Protein product: CASSDRVFGYTF.

DNA of the CDR3: TGTGCCAGCAGTTACTCGCGGGGGGTCACCGGGGAGCTGTTTTTT. Its translation is CASSYSRGVTGELFF. J is TRBJ2-2 and V is TRBV6-5, with 8 bases lining up with TRBD2. Trimming took 0 bases from V and 4 from J; bases not matched to a gene: 1. The germline V gene encodes CDR1 MNHEY and CDR2 SVGAGI. CDR3 length: 15 residues.

This chain links TRBV4-2 with TRBJ2-3, with 7 bases lining up with TRBD1. V gave up 0 bases and J gave up 4 bases; unmatched junction bases: 4. Germline assignment: CDR1 LGHNA and CDR2 YNFKEQ. The CDR3 spans 15 residues. DNA of the CDR3: TGTGCCAGCAGCCAAGAGATAGGGGGCCCAGATACGCAGTATTTT. Amino acid sequence: CASSQEIGGPDTQYF.

This clone came up a few times. This chain connects TRBV5-1 to TRBJ2-2; D might be TRBD2 (5 bases). V lost 2 bases to trimming and J lost 5 bases, with 19 bases between them. This CDR3 region has 17 residues. CDR1 is SGHRS, CDR2 YFSETQ, per germline. The CDR3 is CASSFEGIRSPTGELFF. The CDR3 nucleotides read TGCGCCAGCAGCTTTGAGGGCATAAGGTCTCCAACCGGGGAGCTGTTTTTT.

This clone was counted between two and nine times. The chain has TRBV5-1 and TRBJ2-1, with 7 bases identical to TRBD2. The J segment lost 6 bases and the V segment lost 6 bases, leaving 15 bases of the junction unmatched. CDR3 length equals 16 residues. The germline V gene encodes CDR1 SGHRS and CDR2 YFSETQ. DNA for the CDR3: TGCGCCAGCACGCAAAAAGTCAGCGGGACCTTCAATGAGCAGTTCTTC. It is translated as CASTQKVSGTFNEQFF.

This clone showed up just a few times. The chain couples TRBV27 to TRBJ2-3; TRBD2 agrees at 9 bases. CDR1 and CDR2 from the germline V gene are MNHEY and SMNVEV (reference sequence). CDR3 size: 15 residues. V gave up 2 bases and J gave up 1 base; unmatched junction bases: 1. The CDR3 spells CASSLVAGGTDTQYF. The CDR3 DNA follows: TGTGCCAGCAGTTTAGTAGCGGGGGGCACAGATACGCAGTATTTT.

Only a few counts were recorded for this clone. This chain links TRBV5-4 with TRBJ2-4; D is possibly TRBD1 (6 bases). Between the trimmed V and J ends, which lost 2 bases and 4 bases, there was a span of 13 bases. This CDR3 has 15 residues. Germline lookup yields CDR1 SGHNT and CDR2 YYREEE (reference sequence). CDR3 bases: TGTGCCAGCAGCTTAACAGGGTGGGGGAAAAACATTCAGTACTTC. It specifies CASSLTGWGKNIQYF.

Note on this clone: One end of the junction varies from germline; a read error may be responsible. J is TRBJ2-7 and V is TRBV13, with TRBD1 matching over 9 bases. CDR1 PRHDT and CDR2 FYEKMQ come from the germline V gene (reference sequence). The CDR3 sequence is 15 residues long. CDR3 nucleotide sequence: TGTGCCAGTGCCCCCGCCGGGACAGGGCCCTATGAGCAGTACTTC. It translates to CASAPAGTGPYEQYF.

This clone appeared a few times. The chain uses TRBV14 and TRBJ2-5; 7 bases fit TRBD2. The V gene's germline CDR1 is SGHDN and CDR2 FVKESK. The CDR3 totals 16 residues. V was clipped by 0 bases and J by 0 bases; unmatched bases: 4. DNA for the CDR3: TGTGCCAGCAGCCAAGAATGGGGAGGGAACCAAGAGACCCAGTACTTC. Translation: CASSQEWGGNQETQYF.

This clone was counted only a few times. This sequence joins TRBV28 and TRBJ1-6; 8 bases are a match to TRBD1. Germline V gene sequence: CDR1 MDHEN, CDR2 SYDVKM. CDR3 size: 14 residues. The trim removed 6 bases at V and 8 bases at J, leaving 6 bases unmatched. In nucleotides, the CDR3 is TGTGCCAGCAGAGGGGGACAGGTAGATTCACCCCTCCACTTT. Translation: CASRGGQVDSPLHF.

The chain employs TRBV5-4 and TRBJ2-5; TRBD1 agrees at 12 bases. V was pared by 2 bases and J by 5 bases, with 4 bases of the junction left unmatched. The CDR3 runs 15 residues. Germline lookup yields CDR1 SGHNT and CDR2 YYREEE (reference sequence). CDR3 region: CASSFRDRGLETQYF. CDR3 nucleotide sequence: TGTGCCAGCAGCTTCCGGGACAGGGGGCTGGAGACCCAGTACTTC.